The next 2 T cell receptor beta chains were all read from a single sample in a study of T cells in Graves' hyperthyroidism and ophthalmopathy. Regions amplified from RNA transcripts were the TCR beta CDR3 regions. Initially, a first-round RT-PCR of the TCR CDR3 employed the HTBI primer set. TCRdb re-analysed the multiplex PCR reads in MiXCR, keeping a single row per CDR3 protein. The sample consists of fewer than 600,000 distinct CDR3 sequences, around 15% of them appearing once. The sample was blood. All receptors come from a woman between 40 and 50 years old with Graves' hyperthyroidism.

This clonotype was seen only a few times. The rearrangement uses TRBV10-2 and TRBJ1-5, with TRBD1 matching over 7 bases. The CDR3 contains 14 residues. V lost 10 bases, J lost 4 bases, and 10 bases stayed unmatched. The germline V gene encodes CDR1 WSHSY and CDR2 SAAADI. The CDR3, as DNA: TGCGCCACCGATAAGGGGGCGGGGAATCAGCCCCAGCATTTT. It specifies CATDKGAGNQPQHF.

This clonotype was observed many times. The chain carries TRBV2 and TRBJ1-2; D gene uncertain. Germline V lookup: CDR1 SNHLY, CDR2 FYNNEI. V dropped 6 bases and J dropped 2 bases, with 10 bases sitting between them. The CDR3 totals 13 residues. The CDR3 coding sequence is TGTGCCAGCAGGTCGGGGTCCAACTATGGCTACACCTTC. Translation gives CASRSGSNYGYTF.